Reported below is one T cell receptor (beta chain). The antigen it binds to is not known. Base-call qualities are not available, and no considerably larger clone is one nucleotide away. The immunoSEQ kit was used, according to the manufacturer's recommendations, to generate TCR beta libraries from genomic DNA. For library preparation, a first multiplex PCR was performed with proprietary primers, followed by a second PCR in which unique barcodes were added, and bead cleanups were performed after each round. Each sample batch included a kit-provided positive control reaction and a negative control reaction. The final libraries were assessed on an Agilent 4200 TapeStation D1000 ScreenTape, pooled by volume, and quantified by qPCR. Sequencing ran on an Illumina NextSeq500 with a MidOutput 150-cycle cartridge, using 156 Read1 and 15 Index1 cycles with kit custom primers. The pooled library was loaded at 1.0 pM with a 20% PhiX control spike-in. Regarding the original processing steps: Vendor-processed data were analyzed in R, with a clonotype defined as all T cells sharing the same CDR3 nucleotide sequence. For clone abundance analyses, frequencies were normalized to the 10,000 most abundant clones per sample. Public T cell clones, which averaged fewer than five per sample, were removed prior to analysis. A difference in abundance of at least 32-fold between compartments was used to define tumor-enriched and baseline blood-enriched clonotypes. A beta-binomial differential abundance model was used to identify clonotypes that were expanded or contracted between blood time points. Similarity between tumor and blood repertoires was quantified using the Baroni-Urbani and Buser coefficient, and groups were compared with two-tailed Wilcoxon tests in R. TCRdb carries this immuneACCESS record with in-frame sequences only. Its versions omit some clonotypes, under half of them owing to an unresolved V gene in the studies checked, with the rest unexplained. That table gives V, J and clone size, and the DNA gave D and trimming. The sample table holds around 180,000 clones, of which roughly nine tenths were seen once. Roughly 12% of the sample comes from the top ten.

The data were taken from a study of radiation and T cells in renal cell carcinoma (TCRdb year 2020). Looking at the study overall: In total, 50 to 60 samples underwent TCR beta sequencing: some 26 tumors plus 27 peripheral blood samples. The final blood draw took place at 4 weeks after radiation, the same time as nephrectomy. A total of 4,016,671 unique CDR3 nucleotide sequences, encoding 2.5 million to 3 million unique CDR3 amino acid sequences, were found across all 50 or so samples. General findings and caveats noted by the study authors: Effects of radiation dose or scheduling on the TCR repertoire could not be addressed with the single-armed trial design. Changes in the blood repertoire were not tracked past 4 weeks after treatment. Because no pretreatment tumor biopsies were available, whether clonotypes were present in the tumor at baseline could not be determined. In blood, the top tumor clonotypes increased between baseline and 2 weeks post-radiation and then shrank by 4 weeks, which suggests that tumor-resident clones expanded only transiently.

What the time point label conveys for this sample: blood 4 weeks post-SBRT, at nephrectomy. The sample's treatment or condition, from its label and the paper: 15 Gy SBRT to primary tumor, nephrectomy 4 weeks later. Samples came from a clinical trial, in which primary renal cell carcinomas received 15 Gy stereotactic body radiation therapy followed by nephrectomy 4 weeks later. To follow tumor-enriched clonotypes, serial peripheral blood was collected from radiation-treated patients at baseline and at 2 weeks and 4 weeks after SBRT. All patients had renal cell carcinoma with clear cell pathology. The QIAamp DNA Blood Mini Kit (Qiagen) was used to prepare genomic DNA for TCR sequencing. Samples were included in the analyses only if all quality control checks were passed. CDR1 and CDR2 are read off the germline V gene as SGHTA and FQGNSA. Trimming leaves V shorter by 3 bases and J shorter by 0 bases, with the junction holding 4 bases beyond the gene matches. Taken from cysteine to phenylalanine, the CDR3 has 15 residues. Only the CDR3 portion is preserved as DNA: 45 bases, with reading frame beginning at the first base.

The chain couples TRBV7-2 to TRBJ1-2, and TRBD1 matches 7 of the central bases. Source: blood, taken from a patient whose treatment included radiotherapy and nephrectomy. The sequence was collected from a woman between 45 and 65 years old with renal cell carcinoma. The sequenced DNA is TGTGCCAGCAGCTTTACGGGACAGACTAACTATGGCTACACCTTC. This sequence encodes CASSFTGQTNYGYTF.